The 8 T cell receptor beta chains below all came from one sample that was sequenced in a study of neurological immune-mediated disorders. TCRdb re-derived calls from the 5' RACE reads in MiXCR, one entry per CDR3 protein. The table has about 58,000 distinct CDR3 sequences, roughly 2.5% seen once; the top ten hold 3%. Sample: PBMCs. All receptors come from a man in his fifties or sixties with multiple sclerosis.

Ten or more counts support this clonotype. The V and J genes are TRBV5-1 and TRBJ2-2; no clear D. Trimming removed 5 bases at V and 0 bases at J, with 11 bases between. CDR1 and CDR2 from the germline V gene are SGHRS and YFSETQ. The CDR3 has 15 residues. The CDR3 reads CASRPTDANTGELFF. In DNA form, the CDR3 reads TGCGCCAGCAGACCGACGGATGCGAACACCGGGGAGCTGTTTTTT.

This clonotype was observed many times. This rearrangement joins TRBV6-5 to TRBJ1-5, with a weak D call TRBD1 (5 bases). This CDR3 has 15 amino acids. Germline V gives CDR1 MNHEY, CDR2 SVGAGI. With 6 bases removed from V and 2 bases from J, the gap between germline ends came to 14 bases. CDR3 sequence: CASSLTVDGNQPQHF. The CDR3, as DNA: TGTGCCAGCAGCCTGACAGTAGATGGCAATCAGCCCCAGCATTTT.

This clonotype was seen ten or more times. The chain uses TRBV20-1 and TRBJ1-5; possible D gene TRBD1, 6 bases. V gave up 1 base and J gave up 3 bases, with 13 bases separating them. The CDR3 totals 15 residues. The germline CDR1 and CDR2 sequences are DFQATT and SNEGSKA (reference sequence). The CDR3 DNA follows: TGCAGTGCTAGAGCAACAGGGCTCTCCAATCAGCCCCAGCATTTT. It is translated as CSARATGLSNQPQHF.

Ten or more counts support this clonotype. This CDR3 reads CASSPPRGEKLFF. The CDR3 DNA reads TGTGCCAGCAGTCCCCCCCGAGGAGAAAAACTGTTTTTT. The chain links TRBV12-3 or TRBV12-4 to TRBJ1-4, with no clear D. The V end lost 5 bases, the J end lost 8 bases, and 12 bases lay between the germline ends. The CDR3 is 13 amino acids.

This clonotype occurred many times. This chain connects TRBV20-1 to TRBJ2-7; perhaps TRBD2 as D (6 bases). Trimming removed 7 bases from V and 5 bases from J, with 21 bases in between. The germline CDR1 and CDR2 sequences are DFQATT and SNEGSKA (reference sequence). The CDR3 length is 14 residues. The CDR3 DNA reads TGCAGTGGGGCCATTGCCGGAGGCGGGAACGAGCAGTACTTC. Translating it yields CSGAIAGGGNEQYF.

This clonotype was seen many times. CDR3: CASSFPNSYNEQFF. CDR3 sequence (DNA): TGTGCCAGCAGTTTCCCTAACTCCTACAATGAGCAGTTCTTC. The V and J genes are TRBV28 and TRBJ2-1; D remains unclear. The CDR3 spans 14 residues. The V end was cut by 3 bases, the J end by 0 bases, with 6 bases between. Germline CDR1 reads MDHEN; CDR2 reads SYDVKM.

There are many counts of this clonotype. The CDR3, as DNA: TGCGCCAGCAGCCCCTGGACAGGGGGCCTTGGAGTGAACACTGAAGCTTTCTTT. Translated, it gives CASSPWTGGLGVNTEAFF. This rearrangement joins TRBV5-1 to TRBJ1-1; 11 bases are shared with TRBD1. V was clipped by 4 bases and J by 0 bases; unmatched bases: 11. CDR3 length: 18 residues. Germline CDR1 and CDR2: SGHRS and YFSETQ.

The sample holds many counts of this clonotype. The rearrangement links TRBV7-9 to TRBJ2-1, with no clear D. V lost 5 bases and J lost 6, with 11 bases in between. The CDR3 totals 13 residues. Germline loops: CDR1 SEHNR, CDR2 FQNEAQ (reference sequence). CDR3 protein: CASSPTSSNEQFF. The DNA of the CDR3 is TGTGCCAGCAGCCCAACGTCTAGCAATGAGCAGTTCTTC.